This T cell receptor (beta chain) was recovered during a study of early T cells in non-severe SARS-CoV-2 infection. Points from the study as a whole: Anti-spike CD8 responses were favored in VDJdb matching, and private and CD4 specificities were missed.

As to this clonotype: The antigen remains undetermined.

Via MiXCR, TCRdb re-called the 5' RACE reads, giving one row per CDR3 protein. The sample gives about 77,000 distinct CDR3 sequences, 9.5% to 15% of which show up once; around a sixth is in the top ten. This sequence originates from an adult who was a healthcare worker with PCR-confirmed SARS-CoV-2 infection or an uninfected control (not recorded which). The donor label of this sample is uncertain. Sequencing was performed on whole blood, taken at baseline.

The chain's CDR3 is CASSLLPANTEAFF. CDR3 DNA: TGTGCCAGCAGCTTACTCCCAGCGAACACTGAAGCTTTCTTT. This chain joins TRBV7-9 and TRBJ1-1; D is unresolved. Germline assignment: CDR1 SEHNR and CDR2 FQNEAQ (reference sequence). This CDR3 has 14 residues. The V end lost 2 bases, the J end lost 1 base, and 8 bases lay between the germline ends.